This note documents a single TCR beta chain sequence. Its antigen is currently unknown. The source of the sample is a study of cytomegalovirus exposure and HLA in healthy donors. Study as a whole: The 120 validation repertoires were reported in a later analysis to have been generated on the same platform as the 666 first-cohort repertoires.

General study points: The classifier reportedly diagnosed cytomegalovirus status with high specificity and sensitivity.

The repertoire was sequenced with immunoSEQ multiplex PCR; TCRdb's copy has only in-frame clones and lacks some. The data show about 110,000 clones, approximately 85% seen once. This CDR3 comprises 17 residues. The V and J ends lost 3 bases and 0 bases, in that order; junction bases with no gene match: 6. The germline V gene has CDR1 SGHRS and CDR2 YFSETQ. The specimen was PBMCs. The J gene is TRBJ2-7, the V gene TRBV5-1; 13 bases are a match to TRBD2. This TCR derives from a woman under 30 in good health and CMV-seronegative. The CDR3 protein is CASSYGLAGASSYEQYF. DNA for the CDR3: TGCGCCAGCAGCTATGGACTAGCGGGGGCTAGCTCCTACGAGCAGTACTTC.